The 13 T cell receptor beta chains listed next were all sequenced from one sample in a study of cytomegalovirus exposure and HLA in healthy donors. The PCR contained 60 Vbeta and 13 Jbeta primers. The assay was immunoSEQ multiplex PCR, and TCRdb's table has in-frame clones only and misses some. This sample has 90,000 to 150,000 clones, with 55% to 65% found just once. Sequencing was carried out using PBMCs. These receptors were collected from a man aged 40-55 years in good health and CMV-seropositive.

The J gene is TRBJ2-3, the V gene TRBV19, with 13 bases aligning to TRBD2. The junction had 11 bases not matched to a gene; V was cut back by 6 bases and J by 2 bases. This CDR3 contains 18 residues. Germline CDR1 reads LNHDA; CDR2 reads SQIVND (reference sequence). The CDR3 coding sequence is TGTGCCAGTAGCTCCTATGGACTAGCGGGAGTTGTCACAGATACGCAGTATTTT. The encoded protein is CASSSYGLAGVVTDTQYF. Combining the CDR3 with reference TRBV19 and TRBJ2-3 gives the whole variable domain DGGITQSPKYLFRKEGQNVTLSCEQNLNHDAMYWYRQDPGQGLRLIYYSQIVNDFQKGDIAEGYSVSREKKESFPLTVTSAQKNPTAFYLCASSSYGLAGVVTDTQYFGPGTRLTVL.

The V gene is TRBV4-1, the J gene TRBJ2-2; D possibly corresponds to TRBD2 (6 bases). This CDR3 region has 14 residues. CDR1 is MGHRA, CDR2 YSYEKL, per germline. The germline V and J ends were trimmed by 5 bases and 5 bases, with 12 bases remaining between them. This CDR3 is CASSAGYGTGELFF. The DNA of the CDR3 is TGCGCCAGCAGCGCGGGATATGGAACCGGGGAGCTGTTTTTT.

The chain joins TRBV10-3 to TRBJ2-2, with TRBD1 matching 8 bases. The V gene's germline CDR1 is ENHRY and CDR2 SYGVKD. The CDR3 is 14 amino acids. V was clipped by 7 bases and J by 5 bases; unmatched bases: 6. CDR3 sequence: CAITGQAGTGELFF. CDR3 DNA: TGTGCCATCACGGGACAGGCAGGTACCGGGGAGCTGTTTTTT.

DNA for the CDR3: TGTGCCAGCAGCCCGACAGGGGAAGGGGGCTACACCTTC. This encodes CASSPTGEGGYTF. This chain links TRBV6-1 with TRBJ1-2, with 8 bases lining up with TRBD1. Trimming took 6 bases from V and 8 from J; bases not matched to a gene: 8. This CDR3 has 13 amino acids. Germline assignment: CDR1 MNHNS and CDR2 SASEGT.

The CDR3 is CSVGVITYNEQFF. Written as DNA, the CDR3 is TGCAGCGTTGGAGTCATTACCTACAATGAGCAGTTCTTC. This chain connects TRBV29-1 to TRBJ2-1; D call uncertain. Germline V gene sequence: CDR1 SQVTM, CDR2 ANQGSEA. The CDR3 sequence is 13 residues long. Trimming left V 4 bases short and J 2 bases short, with 9 bases between.

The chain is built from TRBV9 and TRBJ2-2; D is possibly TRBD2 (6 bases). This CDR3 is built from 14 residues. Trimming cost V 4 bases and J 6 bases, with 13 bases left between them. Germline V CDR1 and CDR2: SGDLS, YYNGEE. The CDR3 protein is CASSPGGGSGELFF. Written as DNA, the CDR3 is TGTGCCAGCAGCCCAGGAGGAGGGTCCGGGGAGCTGTTTTTT.

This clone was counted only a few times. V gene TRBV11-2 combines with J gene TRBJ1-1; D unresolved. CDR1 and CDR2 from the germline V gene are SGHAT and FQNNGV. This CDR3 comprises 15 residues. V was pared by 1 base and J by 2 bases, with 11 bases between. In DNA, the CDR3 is TGTGCCAGCAGCTTAGGTTACAGAACCAACACTGAAGCTTTCTTT. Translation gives CASSLGYRTNTEAFF.

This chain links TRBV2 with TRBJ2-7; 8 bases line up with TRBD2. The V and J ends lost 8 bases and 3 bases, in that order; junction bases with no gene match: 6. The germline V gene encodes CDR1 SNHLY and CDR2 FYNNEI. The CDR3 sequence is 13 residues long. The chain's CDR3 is CASQRERDYEQYF. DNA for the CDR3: TGTGCCAGCCAGCGGGAGAGGGACTACGAGCAGTACTTC.

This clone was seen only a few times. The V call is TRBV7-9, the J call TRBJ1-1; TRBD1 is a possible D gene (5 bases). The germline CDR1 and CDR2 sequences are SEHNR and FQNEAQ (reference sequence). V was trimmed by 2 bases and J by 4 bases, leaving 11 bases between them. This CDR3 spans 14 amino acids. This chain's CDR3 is CASSLNQGVTEAFF. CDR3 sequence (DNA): TGTGCCAGCAGCTTAAATCAAGGGGTCACTGAAGCTTTCTTT.

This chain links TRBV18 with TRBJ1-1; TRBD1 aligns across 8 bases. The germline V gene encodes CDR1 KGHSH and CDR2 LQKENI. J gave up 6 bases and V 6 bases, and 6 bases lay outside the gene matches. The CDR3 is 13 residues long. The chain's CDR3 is CASSPGQGAEAFF. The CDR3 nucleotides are TGTGCCAGCTCCCCCGGACAGGGCGCTGAAGCTTTCTTT.

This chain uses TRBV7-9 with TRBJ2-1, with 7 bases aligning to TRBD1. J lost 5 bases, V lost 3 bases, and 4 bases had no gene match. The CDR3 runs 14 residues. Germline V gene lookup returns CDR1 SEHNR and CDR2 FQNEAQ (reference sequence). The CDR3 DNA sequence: TGTGCCAGCAGCTTTGGGGGACAGAACAATGAGCAGTTCTTC. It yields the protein CASSFGGQNNEQFF.

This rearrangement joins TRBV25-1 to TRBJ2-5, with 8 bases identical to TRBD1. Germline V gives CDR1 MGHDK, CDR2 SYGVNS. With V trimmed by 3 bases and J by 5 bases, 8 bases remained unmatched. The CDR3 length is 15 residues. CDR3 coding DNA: TGTGCCAGCAGTGACACCAGGGGGCCTGGGGAGACCCAGTACTTC. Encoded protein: CASSDTRGPGETQYF.

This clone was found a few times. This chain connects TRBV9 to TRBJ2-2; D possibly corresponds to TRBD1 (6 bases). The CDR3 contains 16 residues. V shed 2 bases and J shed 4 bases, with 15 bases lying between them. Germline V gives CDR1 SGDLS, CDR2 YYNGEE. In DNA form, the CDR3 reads TGTGCCAGCAGCGTTATAGGGGGTAGTGCCACCGGGGAGCTGTTTTTT. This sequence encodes CASSVIGGSATGELFF.